Listed below are T cell receptor beta chains from one sample, sequenced in a study of radiation and T cells in renal cell carcinoma. Clones were sequenced by immunoSEQ multiplex PCR, and TCRdb holds only the in-frame ones, with some missing. The sample has about 7,900 clones, around 60% seen once; the top ten hold around 40%. The sample here was tumor tissue, taken from a patient whose treatment was nephrectomy without radiotherapy. The receptors stem from a woman aged 70-85 years with renal cell carcinoma. The CDR3 runs from the conserved cysteine through the conserved F or W.

v_gene	j_gene	CDR3aa
TRBV7-9	TRBJ2-7	CASSLSPGGGSYEQYF
TRBV12-5	TRBJ1-3	CASRRSSGNTIYF
TRBV4-1	TRBJ1-1	CASSQESMNTEAFF
TRBV19	TRBJ2-7	CASSITQGYEQYF
TRBV4-1	TRBJ1-1	CASSQVTVNTEAFF
TRBV7-9	TRBJ1-1	CASSSPRGASTEAFF
TRBV2	TRBJ1-5	CASSPEGAGNQPQHF
TRBV6-6	TRBJ1-5	CASSPGTGVQPQHF
TRBV30	TRBJ2-6	CAWSADSSGANVLTF
TRBV12-5	TRBJ2-1	CASGSSDRAETYNEQFF
TRBV5-1	TRBJ2-7	CASSLWEGAAYEQYF
TRBV6-5	TRBJ1-5	CASSKDRGSQPQHF
TRBV6-5	TRBJ1-2	CASLARTGGYTF
TRBV29-1	TRBJ1-1	CSVEQGGNTEAFF
TRBV9	TRBJ2-7	CASSAGTKGEQYF
TRBV9	TRBJ2-3	CASSPTGTADTQYF
TRBV5-8	TRBJ1-3	CASSLGQGTGNTIYF
TRBV21-1	TRBJ1-5	CASSKIRRRGDSSNQPQHF
TRBV9	TRBJ2-5	CASSQEVWQTQYF
TRBV12-5	TRBJ2-7	CASGLVLGRSSYEQYF
TRBV28	TRBJ2-5	CASSLTGGETQYF
TRBV6-1	TRBJ2-4	CASAGGNIQYF
TRBV5-1	TRBJ1-1	CASSRTGMNTEAFF
TRBV9	TRBJ1-1	CASSVYPSDTEAFF
TRBV6-6	TRBJ1-1	CATLLNTEAFF
TRBV5-1	TRBJ2-1	CASSLITGKNNEQFF
TRBV5-1	TRBJ2-6	CASSLTGANVLTF
TRBV19	TRBJ2-5	CASRQGQETQYF
TRBV30	TRBJ1-1	CAWSLQRHTEAFF
TRBV6-6	TRBJ2-1	CASLDRDNEQFF
TRBV19	TRBJ1-1	CASSPVAIQNTEAFF
TRBV18	TRBJ1-5	CASSPLEGVNQPQHF
TRBV19	TRBJ1-5	CASTGQGNNQPQHF